Listed here are 27 T cell receptor beta chains from one sample, sequenced in a study of blood T cells in healthy people across ages. A second PCR of 7 to 11 cycles used a sample-barcoded 5' primer and a J-beta primer mix. TCRdb passed the 5' RACE reads through MiXCR, listing each CDR3 protein once. The sample lists 950,000 to 1,200,000 distinct CDR3 sequences, roughly two fifths seen once, with under 15% in the top ten. Material for sequencing was blood. All receptors come from a man between 18 and 35 years old in good health.

V and J are TRBV12-3 or TRBV12-4 and TRBJ2-4; 13 bases are shared with TRBD2. The last part of the DNA fits TRBJ2-7 better; the J call may be wrong. There are 16 residues in the CDR3. CDR3 DNA: TGTGCCAGCAGTTGGACTAGCGGGGGCCAGAGCTACGAGCAGTACTTC. Its translation: CASSWTSGGQSYEQYF.

The genes are TRBV7-8 and TRBJ2-3; D not certain. Looked up from germline, CDR1 is SGHVS and CDR2 is FQNEAQ. The V end was cut by 0 bases, the J end by 2 bases, with 6 bases between. CDR3 size: 14 residues. The CDR3 sequence is CASSLADLTDTQYF. The CDR3 DNA sequence: TGTGCCAGCAGCTTAGCCGACCTCACAGATACGCAGTATTTT.

Comments on this clonotype: A much larger clone is a single base away; this may be a read error. The chain uses TRBV27 and TRBJ2-7; a weak D match, TRBD2 (5 bases). Per the germline V gene, CDR1 is MNHEY and CDR2 is SMNVEV (reference sequence). Deletions cut 8 bases from V and 2 bases from J, with 13 bases between. The CDR3 length is 13 residues. The CDR3 DNA is TGTGCCAGCGGAAGAGACGGGGCCTACGAGCAGTACTTC. Protein product: CASGRDGAYEQYF.

The rearrangement uses TRBV9 and TRBJ1-1; 8 positions match TRBD1. The germline CDR1 and CDR2 sequences are SGDLS and YYNGEE. V was clipped by 3 bases and J by 2 bases; unmatched bases: 3. There are 14 residues in the CDR3. CDR3 sequence: CASSEGQDNTEAFF. The CDR3, as DNA: TGTGCCAGCAGCGAGGGACAGGACAACACTGAAGCTTTCTTT.

The chain links TRBV10-3 to TRBJ1-2; the match to TRBD1 covers 8 bases. Germline V gives CDR1 ENHRY, CDR2 SYGVKD. The CDR3 sequence is 14 residues long. V was pared by 3 bases and J by 5 bases, with 5 bases of the junction left unmatched. The CDR3 reads CAISEGQGKYGYTF. CDR3 bases: TGTGCCATCAGTGAAGGACAGGGAAAGTATGGCTACACCTTC.

The rearrangement uses TRBV20-1 and TRBJ2-3; 11 nucleotides match TRBD2. The CDR3 runs 16 residues. The germline V gene has CDR1 DFQATT and CDR2 SNEGSKA (reference sequence). With 3 bases clipped from V and 4 bases from J, the junction kept 9 bases outside the gene matches. The CDR3, as DNA: TGCAGTGCTAGGGGACTACTAGCGGGGGAATCAGATACGCAGTATTTT. This encodes CSARGLLAGESDTQYF.

V and J are TRBV12-3 or TRBV12-4 and TRBJ2-1, with D perhaps TRBD2 (6 bases). The V end lost 4 bases, the J end lost 4 bases, and 14 bases lay between the germline ends. This CDR3 comprises 15 residues. CDR3 in amino acids: CASSSLRRGYNEQFF. The CDR3 DNA follows: TGTGCCAGCAGTTCCCTCAGGCGGGGATACAATGAGCAGTTCTTC.

This clonotype was found many times. J is TRBJ2-1 and V is TRBV7-9; 9 bases line up with TRBD2. The CDR3 is 16 residues long. V was clipped by 2 bases and J by 4 bases; unmatched bases: 6. The V gene's germline CDR1 is SEHNR and CDR2 FQNEAQ (reference sequence). CDR3 protein: CASSLSASGVYNEQFF. The DNA of the CDR3 is TGTGCCAGCAGCTTATCCGCTAGCGGGGTGTACAATGAGCAGTTCTTC.

The V call is TRBV20-1, the J call TRBJ1-1, with D possibly matching TRBD1 (6 bases). The V end was cut by 0 bases, the J end by 9 bases, with 11 bases between. The germline CDR1 and CDR2 sequences are DFQATT and SNEGSKA (reference sequence). The CDR3 sequence is 12 residues long. The chain's CDR3 is CSARDSTGKAFF. CDR3 coding DNA: TGCAGTGCTAGAGATTCCACAGGGAAAGCTTTCTTT.

This clonotype appeared a few times. This sequence joins TRBV11-1 and TRBJ2-3, with D tentatively TRBD1 (6 bases). CDR3 length: 14 residues. Trimming cost V 5 bases and J 0 bases, with 9 bases left between them. Germline values: CDR1 SGHAT, CDR2 FQDESV (reference sequence). For the CDR3, the DNA is TGTGCCAGCAGCCGGGACAAAAGCACAGATACGCAGTATTTT. Amino acids: CASSRDKSTDTQYF.

The J gene is TRBJ2-3, the V gene TRBV20-1, with unresolved D. Germline CDR1 reads DFQATT; CDR2 reads SNEGSKA (reference sequence). Trimming took 0 bases from V and 2 from J, leaving 12 bases between them. This CDR3 has 15 amino acids. This CDR3 reads CSARDHKASTDTQYF. The CDR3 bases are TGCAGTGCTAGAGATCATAAGGCCTCCACAGATACGCAGTATTTT.

The gene calls are TRBV20-1 and TRBJ1-1; D ambiguous. CDR3 size: 15 residues. V shed 1 base and J shed 9 bases, with 21 bases lying between them. Germline V gene data show CDR1 as DFQATT and CDR2 as SNEGSKA (reference sequence). DNA for the CDR3: TGCAGTGCTAGAGTTCTTAAGGCGGGAGGGCCCCAAGCTTTCTTT. Its protein product is CSARVLKAGGPQAFF.

In this sample, this clonotype turned up a few times. The chain employs TRBV6-2 or TRBV6-3 and TRBJ2-1; possible D gene TRBD2, 6 bases. The CDR3 sequence is 15 residues long. V lost 6 bases to trimming and J lost 0 bases, with 12 bases between them. The V gene's germline CDR1 is MNHEY and CDR2 SVGEGT. Here the CDR3 DNA reads TGTGCCAGCAGAGCCGGGACTCTCTCCTACAATGAGCAGTTCTTC. Amino acid sequence: CASRAGTLSYNEQFF.

The rearrangement joins TRBV14 to TRBJ1-2; TRBD1 agrees at 7 bases. This CDR3 is 15 amino acids long. In germline, CDR1 is SGHDN, CDR2 FVKESK. Trimming removed 4 bases from V and 3 bases from J; junction bases left unmatched: 8. In nucleotides, the CDR3 is TGTGCCAGCAGCCCAGGAGGGGGACAGTACTATGGCTACACCTTC. Translation: CASSPGGGQYYGYTF.

The chain employs TRBV9 and TRBJ2-2; perhaps TRBD1 as D (6 bases). The CDR3 sequence is 16 residues long. V was pared by 4 bases and J by 3 bases, with 16 bases between. Germline CDR1 reads SGDLS; CDR2 reads YYNGEE. CDR3 sequence: CASSSGDTGYTGELFF. The CDR3 coding sequence is TGTGCCAGCAGCTCTGGGGACACTGGATACACCGGGGAGCTGTTTTTT.

The rearrangement uses TRBV4-3 and TRBJ2-1, with TRBD1 matching over 7 bases. Near its end, the DNA agrees better with TRBJ2-7, so the J call may be wrong. The CDR3 contains 15 residues. Germline loops: CDR1 LGHNA, CDR2 YSLEER. CDR3 nucleotide sequence: TGCGCCAGCAGCCAAGATAAGACAGGGTCCAATGAGCAGTACTTC. Protein sequence: CASSQDKTGSNEQYF.

Only a few counts were recorded for this clonotype. The CDR3 spells CASSRTQVNYGYTF. CDR3 nucleotides: TGCGCCAGCAGCCGAACTCAGGTTAACTATGGCTACACCTTC. The chain combines TRBV4-3 with TRBJ1-2; D not certain. Trimming pared 4 bases from V and 1 base from J, leaving 10 bases between. Germline assignment: CDR1 LGHNA and CDR2 YSLEER. The CDR3 has 14 amino acids.

V gene TRBV24-1 combines with J gene TRBJ2-3; perhaps TRBD2 as D (6 bases). Germline CDR1 and CDR2: KGHDR and SFDVKD. V lost 7 bases, J lost 2 bases, and 12 bases lay in between. There are 14 residues in the CDR3. The CDR3 DNA is TGTGCCACCAGGGGAGGCGGAATCACAGATACGCAGTATTTT. Its translation is CATRGGGITDTQYF.

The chain uses TRBV5-1 and TRBJ2-5; no definite D call. The CDR3 spans 14 residues. Germline lookup yields CDR1 SGHRS and CDR2 YFSETQ. V was shortened by 7 bases and J by 11 bases, with 24 bases between the two germline ends. Written as DNA, the CDR3 is TGCGCCAGCTCCAACGGAAAGAATAACAATGAGCAGTACTTC. Amino acids: CASSNGKNNNEQYF. The whole variable domain, filled in from reference TRBV5-1 and TRBJ2-5, reads KAGVTQTPRYLIKTRGQQVTLSCSPISGHRSVSWYQQTPGQGLQFLFEYFSETQRNKGNFPGRFSGRQFSNSRSEMNVSTLELGDSALYLCASSNGKNNNEQYFGPGTRLLVL.

There are a few counts of this clonotype. The rearrangement links TRBV29-1 to TRBJ2-1, with D possibly called TRBD1 or TRBD2 (5 bases each). With 6 bases removed from V and 7 bases from J, the gap between germline ends came to 16 bases. This CDR3 spans 13 amino acids. From germline, CDR1 is SQVTM and CDR2 ANQGSEA. This CDR3 reads CSVNPYGANEQFF. DNA for the CDR3: TGCAGCGTCAACCCTTACGGGGCAAATGAGCAGTTCTTC.

The CDR3 DNA sequence: TGTGCCACCAGTGACTATGGGACGGCTTCTAGCACAGATACGCAGTATTTT. Translating it yields CATSDYGTASSTDTQYF. J is TRBJ2-3 and V is TRBV24-1; D could derive from TRBD1 or TRBD2 (5 bases each). Germline V lookup: CDR1 KGHDR, CDR2 SFDVKD. V was trimmed by 4 bases and J by 0 bases, leaving 16 bases between them. The CDR3 covers 17 residues.

The chain is built from TRBV4-3 and TRBJ1-1; 7 bases agree with TRBD1. With 2 bases clipped from V and 2 bases from J, the junction kept 5 bases outside the gene matches. Germline CDR1 LGHNA, CDR2 YSLEER. The CDR3 totals 15 residues. The DNA for the CDR3 is TGCGCCAGCAGCCAACTACAGGGGATTAACACTGAAGCTTTCTTT. Its protein is CASSQLQGINTEAFF.

With regard to this clonotype: The junction shows a germline mismatch at one end, possibly a read error. The V and J genes are TRBV4-3 and TRBJ2-1; D unresolved. CDR1 LGHNA and CDR2 YSLEER come from the germline V gene. CDR3 size: 15 residues. CDR3 residues: CASSRVPNTYNGQFF. The CDR3 nucleotides are TGCGCCAGCAGCCGAGTCCCTAACACCTACAATGGGCAGTTCTTC.

The V and J genes are TRBV7-8 and TRBJ2-2; tentative D call: TRBD1 (5 bases). The germline gives CDR1 SGHVS, CDR2 FQNEAQ. V lost 3 bases, J lost 1 base, and 24 bases lay in between. The CDR3 has 20 amino acids. CDR3 amino acids: CASSLMRWGPRQKNTGELFF. DNA of the CDR3: TGTGCCAGCAGCTTGATGAGGTGGGGCCCCAGGCAGAAGAACACCGGGGAGCTGTTTTTT. Drawing the rest from reference TRBV7-8 and TRBJ2-2, the complete variable domain is GAGVSQSPRYKVAKRGQDVALRCDPISGHVSLFWYQQALGQGPEFLTYFQNEAQLDKSGLPSDRFFAERPEGSVSTLKIQRTQQEDSAVYLCASSLMRWGPRQKNTGELFFGEGSRLTVL.

V is TRBV4-3 and J is TRBJ2-3; TRBD2 agrees at 10 bases. The CDR3 covers 18 residues. The trim removed 0 bases at V and 11 bases at J, leaving 17 bases unmatched. Germline lookup yields CDR1 LGHNA and CDR2 YSLEER. The CDR3 spells CASSQEPAGLLAGSMQYF. CDR3 DNA: TGCGCCAGCAGCCAAGAGCCTGCTGGTTTACTAGCGGGGAGTATGCAGTATTTT.

This chain joins TRBV21-1 and TRBJ2-5; the D call of TRBD1 is as the table states it, not checked on the DNA. TRBV21-1 counts as a pseudogene. CDR3 size: 16 residues. DNA for the CDR3: TGTGCCAGCAGCAAAAAAAAAACGGGATTCCAAGAGACCCAGTACTTC. It encodes CASSKKKTGFQETQYF.

This sequence joins TRBV4-2 and TRBJ1-4; 11 bases are a match to TRBD1. J lost 4 bases, V lost 4 bases, and 5 bases had no gene match. The germline V gene encodes CDR1 LGHNA and CDR2 YNFKEQ. The CDR3 spans 16 residues. The CDR3, as DNA: TGTGCCAGCAGCCCAGGACAGGGGGCTGATAATGAAAAACTGTTTTTT. Translated, it gives CASSPGQGADNEKLFF.